The clone carrying this T cell receptor (beta chain) was recorded a few times. Antigen unknown. These data are taken from a study of Graves' ophthalmopathy and Graves' hyperthyroidism. Study findings and constraints: Blood also harbored most expanded thyroid clonotypes above 0.001 frequency. Ophthalmopathy progression predictions by the model showed roughly 77% specificity and approximately 70% sensitivity.

After removal of 4 bases from V and 8 bases from J, the junction contained 13 bases not matched to a gene. The CDR3 totals 16 residues. Germline V gives CDR1 MGHDK, CDR2 SYGVNS. RNA transcripts provided the template for amplifying TCR beta CDR3 regions. HTBI primers were used in a first-round RT-PCR, which preceded a second-round multiplex PCR. TCRdb processed the multiplex PCR reads anew with MiXCR; each CDR3 protein has one entry. The table shows 1 million to 1.3 million distinct CDR3 sequences, with less than 45% occurring only once. The source is an adult man with Graves' hyperthyroidism. The rearrangement joins TRBV25-1 to TRBJ1-1; 10 bases align to TRBD1. Sequencing used peripheral blood or thyroid tissue (not recorded which). The CDR3: CASSAFGDRGPQEAFF. The DNA of the CDR3 is TGTGCCAGCAGTGCCTTCGGGGACAGGGGCCCACAAGAAGCTTTCTTT.